This T cell receptor (beta chain) was sequenced in a study of siplizumab effects on memory and regulatory T cells. Sequence data were generated for unstimulated naive, memory, effector memory and TEMRA subsets in a few donor pairs. The table came from immunoSEQ multiplex PCR; TCRdb's copy has only in-frame clones and leaves some out. The sample lists more than 45,000 clones; under 98% were seen once. Details on this clone: Its target is not known.

V lost 10 bases to trimming and J lost 0 bases, with 14 bases between them. The CDR3 consists of 14 residues. CDR1 and CDR2 (germline): ENHRY, SYGVKD. Study results and caveats: Relative to controls at 26.9%, mappable alloreactive CD4+ clones exhibited a mean Treg-derived proportion of under 75% with siplizumab. The suppressive capacity of proliferating Tregs from siplizumab cultures remained unconfirmed. Memory cells seemed less diverse than naive T cells, which also seemed major contributors to the alloresponse.

This clonotype was sampled from a human donor in good health. The sample taken for sequencing was naive CD4+ T cells sorted from blood. This chain uses TRBV10-3 with TRBJ2-3, with D perhaps matching TRBD1 (6 bases). CDR3 residues: CATRTDTSTDTQYF. For the CDR3, the DNA is TGTGCCACCAGGACAGATACTAGCACAGATACGCAGTATTTT.